Below are 5 T cell receptor beta chains sequenced from a single sample in a study of vaccination and CD4 T cells after COVID-19. A single record per CDR3 protein comes from TCRdb applying MiXCR to the PCR reads. The sample contains 20,000 to 25,000 distinct CDR3 sequences, about 60% of which appear only once. Sequencing was performed on CD4+ T cells from blood, taken before SARS-CoV-2 vaccination. These receptors were obtained from a human donor who had recovered from COVID-19.

This clonotype was recorded a few times. V gene TRBV6-5 combines with J gene TRBJ2-5, with D maybe TRBD1 (5 bases). Trimming removed 2 bases from V and 4 bases from J, with 14 bases in between. This CDR3 is built from 15 residues. Looked up from germline, CDR1 is MNHEY and CDR2 is SVGAGI. CDR3 amino acids: CASSYTTVTGETQYF. In DNA, the CDR3 is TGTGCCAGCAGTTACACGACAGTGACGGGAGAGACCCAGTACTTC.

The V gene is TRBV7-2, the J gene TRBJ2-1, with D tentatively TRBD2 (6 bases). Germline V CDR1 and CDR2: SGHTA, FQGNSA. The CDR3 contains 16 residues. Trimming cost V 3 bases and J 2 bases, with 14 bases left between them. Here the CDR3 reads CASSLLADLTYNEQFF. CDR3 nucleotide sequence: TGTGCCAGCAGCTTGTTAGCGGACCTCACCTACAATGAGCAGTTCTTC.

This clonotype turned up a few times. The chain combines TRBV7-2 with TRBJ1-6, with D perhaps TRBD1 (6 bases). Germline CDR1 SGHTA, CDR2 FQGNSA. The CDR3 extends over 18 amino acids. Trimming took 2 bases from V and 6 from J, leaving 20 bases between them. CDR3 residues: CASSLRGGGGAFNSPLHF. Written as DNA, the CDR3 is TGTGCCAGCAGCTTACGAGGGGGTGGGGGAGCCTTTAATTCACCCCTCCACTTT.

A few counts support this clonotype. The chain employs TRBV20-1 and TRBJ2-3; tentative D call: TRBD2 (5 bases). Germline loops: CDR1 DFQATT, CDR2 SNEGSKA (reference sequence). The V gene lost 1 base and the J gene lost 7 bases, with 15 bases spanning the gap. The length of the CDR3 is 14 residues. The CDR3, as DNA: TGCAGTGCTAGAGGGACTCTGAAGAGAAATACGCAGTATTTT. Translating gives CSARGTLKRNTQYF.

The chain is built from TRBV20-1 and TRBJ2-3; a possible D gene is TRBD2 (7 bases). V lost 1 base, J lost 4 bases, and 21 bases lay in between. CDR1 is DFQATT and CDR2 is SNEGSKA in the germline V gene (reference sequence). The CDR3 is made up of 17 amino acids. The CDR3 is CSARGHLGRDKSDTQYF. The CDR3 DNA reads as TGCAGTGCTAGAGGCCATTTGGGGAGGGACAAATCAGATACGCAGTATTTT.